The 12 T cell receptor beta chains in this list originate from one sample, sequenced in a study of blood T cell repertoires in COVID-19. Sequenced by immunoSEQ multiplex PCR; TCRdb stores in-frame clones only, minus some. The table lists some 150,000 clones, just under 85% of them singletons. The sequenced material came from peripheral blood. The receptor source for this set is a woman between 55 and 75 years old with acute or convalescent COVID-19.

The chain uses TRBV18 and TRBJ1-5; D is perhaps TRBD1 (6 bases). The CDR3 covers 13 residues. Germline CDR1 is KGHSH and CDR2 is LQKENI. V was pared by 6 bases and J by 6 bases, with 12 bases between. Here the CDR3 reads CASSYRAGQPQHF. CDR3 bases: TGTGCCAGCTCTTACAGGGCAGGTCAGCCCCAGCATTTT.

This clone was counted between two and nine times. V is TRBV10-1 and J is TRBJ2-7, with 8 positions matching TRBD1. The CDR3 spans 12 residues. Germline CDR1 is WNHNN and CDR2 is SYGVQD (reference sequence). V lost 10 bases and J lost 5; bases outside the gene matches: 7. The CDR3: CANVTGDHEQYV. CDR3 bases: TGCGCCAACGTGACAGGGGACCACGAGCAGTACGTC.

This clone was counted a few times. In nucleotides, the CDR3 is TGTGCCAGCACGGGACAGGGCCCTAATTCACCCCTCCACTTT. Encoded protein: CASTGQGPNSPLHF. The rearrangement joins TRBV6-5 to TRBJ1-6, with 9 bases aligning to TRBD1. Germline assignment: CDR1 MNHEY and CDR2 SVGAGI. Germline trimming cut 7 bases from V and 6 bases from J; bases unmatched to any gene: 4. This CDR3 has 14 residues.

A single count supports this clone. J is TRBJ2-7 and V is TRBV7-2; D may be TRBD2 (5 bases). The CDR3 is 15 residues long. Germline assignment: CDR1 SGHTA and CDR2 FQGNSA. Deletions cut 6 bases from V and 3 bases from J, with 18 bases between. CDR3 DNA sequence: TGTGCCAGCAGAGATTATGCCCTCGGGGACTACGAGCAGTACTTC. Translating it yields CASRDYALGDYEQYF.

The CDR3 spells CASSSRGLRGPQHF. The CDR3 DNA follows: TGTGCCAGCAGCTCCAGGGGGCTGCGAGGACCCCAGCATTTT. The chain combines TRBV5-6 with TRBJ1-5; 8 bases map to TRBD1. V was clipped by 3 bases and J by 10 bases; unmatched bases: 9. The germline gives CDR1 SGHDT, CDR2 YYEEEE. This CDR3 is built from 14 residues.

The chain is built from TRBV23-1 and TRBJ2-7, with TRBD2 as a possible D gene (5 bases). TRBV23-1 is marked as an open reading frame, function uncertain. Trimming took off 4 bases at V and 7 bases at J, with 23 bases between the two ends. The CDR3 runs 16 residues. DNA of the CDR3: TGCGCCAGCAGTCGGGCGGGTCAGACCAAGGGTCAAGAGCAGTACGTC. Amino acid sequence: CASSRAGQTKGQEQYV.

This clone was detected only a few times. The chain has TRBV4-1 and TRBJ1-3, with 10 bases lining up with TRBD1. V was pared by 5 bases and J by 4 bases, with 8 bases of the junction left unmatched. The CDR3 has 16 amino acids. Germline lookup yields CDR1 MGHRA and CDR2 YSYEKL. This chain's CDR3 is CASSFGGQGIGNTIYF. CDR3 nucleotides: TGCGCCAGCAGCTTCGGGGGACAGGGGATCGGAAACACCATATATTTT.

The chain combines TRBV19 with TRBJ1-2, with D tentatively TRBD1 (6 bases). With 3 bases removed from V and 6 bases from J, the gap between germline ends came to 11 bases. The germline CDR1 and CDR2 sequences are LNHDA and SQIVND (reference sequence). This CDR3 has 13 amino acids. CDR3 coding DNA: TGTGCCAGTAGTATGGGGGGGCCTGATGGCTACACCTTC. This translates into CASSMGGPDGYTF.

This chain uses TRBV6-5 with TRBJ2-7; TRBD1 aligns across 7 bases. The CDR3 is 13 residues long. The V gene's germline CDR1 is MNHEY and CDR2 SVGAGI. V shed 7 bases, J shed 9 bases, and the junction held 12 bases outside the gene matches. The CDR3 nucleotides read TGTGCCAGCACCGACAGGGAAGATAGACGGCAGTACGTC. It codes for CASTDREDRRQYV.

The chain uses TRBV6-5 and TRBJ1-1, with TRBD1 identical over 7 bases. The CDR3 extends over 13 amino acids. V was clipped by 11 bases and J by 3 bases; unmatched bases: 9. Germline V gives CDR1 MNHEY, CDR2 SVGAGI. The CDR3 DNA is TGTGCCGGCGCGACAGGGCTTGACACTGAAGCTTTCTTT. Its protein is CAGATGLDTEAFF.

The rearrangement joins TRBV4-1 to TRBJ1-2; no definite D call. The V end lost 1 base, the J end lost 5 bases, and 11 bases lay between the germline ends. The germline V gene has CDR1 MGHRA and CDR2 YSYEKL. CDR3 length: 14 residues. The CDR3 protein is CASSQGVAYYGYTF. The CDR3, as DNA: TGCGCCAGCAGCCAAGGTGTCGCCTATTATGGCTACACCTTC.

This rearrangement joins TRBV5-1 to TRBJ2-1; 7 bases are shared with TRBD2. V lost 2 bases, J lost 7 bases, and 3 bases stayed unmatched. The CDR3 consists of 13 residues. CDR1 and CDR2 (germline): SGHRS, YFSETQ. CDR3 nucleotides: TGCGCCAGCAGCTTCCCGCGGGGGAATGAGCAGTTCTTC. Its translation is CASSFPRGNEQFF. Filled out from reference TRBV5-1 and TRBJ2-1, the complete variable domain reads KAGVTQTPRYLIKTRGQQVTLSCSPISGHRSVSWYQQTPGQGLQFLFEYFSETQRNKGNFPGRFSGRQFSNSRSEMNVSTLELGDSALYLCASSFPRGNEQFFGPGTRLTVL.